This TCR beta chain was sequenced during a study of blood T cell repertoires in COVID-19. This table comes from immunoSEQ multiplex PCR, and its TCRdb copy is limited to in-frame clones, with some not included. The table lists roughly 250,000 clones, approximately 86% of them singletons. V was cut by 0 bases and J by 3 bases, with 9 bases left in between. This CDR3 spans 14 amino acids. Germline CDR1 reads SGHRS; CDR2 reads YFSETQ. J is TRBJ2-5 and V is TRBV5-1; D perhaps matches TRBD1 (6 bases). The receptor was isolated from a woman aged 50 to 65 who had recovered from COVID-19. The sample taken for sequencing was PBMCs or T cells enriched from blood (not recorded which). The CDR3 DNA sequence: TGCGCCAGCAGCTTGGCTGGGACAAAAGAGACCCAGTACTTC. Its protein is CASSLAGTKETQYF.